The 26 T cell receptor beta chains given below trace back to one sample, sequenced in a study of cytomegalovirus exposure and HLA in healthy donors (dated by TCRdb to 2015 to 2018). The library was built by means of the immunoSEQ multiplex PCR assay. For the multiplex PCR, a mixture combining 60 forward primers for TCR Vbeta segments and 13 reverse primers for TCR Jbeta segments was used. TCRdb retrieved this table from immuneACCESS and kept in-frame rearrangements only. Not all clones are present; in checked studies, unresolved V genes account for under half, and no reason is known for the remainder. The sample table shows about 200,000 clones, and 80% are seen once. The leading ten clones occupy less than 1.1% of the sample. The material sequenced was PBMCs. The receptor source for this set is a woman between 35 and 50 years old in good health and CMV-seronegative.

The CDR3 loop reads CATSPDSSGANVLTF. The CDR3 DNA is TGTGCCACCAGCCCGGACAGCTCTGGGGCCAACGTCCTGACTTTC. The rearrangement joins TRBV15 to TRBJ2-6, with D maybe TRBD1 (6 bases). CDR3 length: 15 residues. Deletions cut 5 bases from V and 0 bases from J, with 8 bases between. CDR1 is LNHNV and CDR2 is YYDKDF in the germline V gene (reference sequence).

V gene TRBV5-1 combines with J gene TRBJ2-2, with a possible D match to TRBD2 (6 bases). Germline V gene sequence: CDR1 SGHRS, CDR2 YFSETQ. The CDR3 extends over 14 amino acids. The V end lost 7 bases, the J end lost 0 bases, and 10 bases lay between the germline ends. CDR3: CASARLANTGELFF. CDR3 coding DNA: TGCGCCAGCGCGCGACTAGCGAACACCGGGGAGCTGTTTTTT. Full variable domain (missing parts from reference TRBV5-1 and TRBJ2-2): KAGVTQTPRYLIKTRGQQVTLSCSPISGHRSVSWYQQTPGQGLQFLFEYFSETQRNKGNFPGRFSGRQFSNSRSEMNVSTLELGDSALYLCASARLANTGELFFGEGSRLTVL.

The chain recombines TRBV19 with TRBJ2-5; possibly TRBD2 for D (5 bases). The CDR3 runs to 14 residues. V dropped 5 bases and J dropped 2 bases, with 12 bases sitting between them. Germline V gives CDR1 LNHDA, CDR2 SQIVND (reference sequence). This CDR3 reads CASSPHREQETQYF. CDR3 sequence (DNA): TGTGCCAGTAGTCCGCACCGGGAACAAGAGACCCAGTACTTC.

This chain connects TRBV7-9 to TRBJ1-1, with 10 positions matching TRBD1. Trimming at V came to 5 bases and at J to 6 bases, leaving 6 bases not matched to a gene. This CDR3 is built from 14 residues. Germline values: CDR1 SEHNR, CDR2 FQNEAQ (reference sequence). The CDR3 sequence is CASSTPGQGSEAFF. DNA of the CDR3: TGTGCCAGCAGCACCCCGGGACAGGGGTCTGAAGCTTTCTTT. Full variable domain (missing parts from reference TRBV7-9 and TRBJ1-1): DTGVSQNPRHKITKRGQNVTFRCDPISEHNRLYWYRQTLGQGPEFLTYFQNEAQLEKSRLLSDRFSAERPKGSFSTLEIQRTEQGDSAMYLCASSTPGQGSEAFFGQGTRLTVV.

The CDR3 is CAISDTGGLQFYGYTF. The CDR3 DNA reads TGTGCCATCAGTGACACAGGGGGTCTCCAATTCTATGGCTACACCTTC. This chain uses TRBV10-3 with TRBJ1-2; 8 nucleotides align to TRBD1. Germline V lookup: CDR1 ENHRY, CDR2 SYGVKD. CDR3 length: 16 residues. Trimming cost V 3 bases and J 4 bases; bases outside gene matches: 10.

This sequence joins TRBV6-1 and TRBJ2-7; 11 bases are a match to TRBD1. This CDR3 region has 14 residues. J was trimmed by 2 bases and V by 7 bases; bases with no gene match: 4. CDR1 and CDR2 (germline): MNHNS, SASEGT. CDR3: CASKRTGGAYEQYF. The CDR3 region has the DNA TGTGCCAGCAAAAGGACAGGGGGCGCCTACGAGCAGTACTTC.

This chain uses TRBV28 with TRBJ1-5, with 8 bases identical to TRBD1. With V trimmed by 6 bases and J by 3 bases, 1 base remained unmatched. CDR1 and CDR2 (germline): MDHEN, SYDVKM. This CDR3 is 13 amino acids long. The CDR3: CASRQGVNQPQHF. The CDR3, as DNA: TGTGCCAGCAGACAGGGGGTCAATCAGCCCCAGCATTTT.

V and J are TRBV5-5 and TRBJ1-2; possibly TRBD1 for D (5 bases). The germline V gene has CDR1 SGHKS and CDR2 YYEKEE (reference sequence). Between the trimmed V and J ends, which lost 5 bases and 4 bases, there was a span of 15 bases. The CDR3 runs 14 residues. CDR3 nucleotides: TGTGCCAGCAGATTACAGGTCCGCGGCTATGGCTACACCTTC. Translated, it gives CASRLQVRGYGYTF.

The CDR3 loop reads CASSVESRSGPNEQFF. In DNA form, the CDR3 reads TGTGCCAGCAGCGTAGAGTCTAGAAGCGGGCCCAATGAGCAGTTCTTC. J is TRBJ2-1 and V is TRBV9, with D maybe TRBD2 (6 bases). Germline V gives CDR1 SGDLS, CDR2 YYNGEE. This CDR3 is built from 16 residues. V was trimmed by 0 bases and J by 6 bases, leaving 16 bases between them. The variable domain in full, with the rest retrieved from reference TRBV9 and TRBJ2-1, is DSGVTQTPKHLITATGQRVTLRCSPRSGDLSVYWYQQSLDQGLQFLIQYYNGEERAKGNILERFSAQQFPDLHSELNLSSLELGDSALYFCASSVESRSGPNEQFFGPGTRLTVL.

The chain links TRBV27 to TRBJ2-3; 8 bases agree with TRBD1. With 4 bases clipped from V and 3 bases from J, the junction kept 3 bases outside the gene matches. The CDR3 has 14 residues. Germline CDR1 and CDR2: MNHEY and SMNVEV (reference sequence). CDR3 protein: CASSYRQGTDTQYF. DNA of the CDR3: TGTGCCAGCAGTTACAGACAGGGGACAGATACGCAGTATTTT.

The chain couples TRBV11-1 to TRBJ2-7; TRBD2 aligns across 11 bases. V lost 5 bases to trimming and J lost 4 bases; unmatched junction nucleotides: 7. Germline V lookup: CDR1 SGHAT, CDR2 FQDESV (reference sequence). The CDR3 covers 15 residues. The CDR3 region is CASSPSGRSLYEQYF. As DNA, the CDR3 is TGTGCCAGCAGCCCTAGCGGGAGGTCTCTATACGAGCAGTACTTC.

J is TRBJ1-6 and V is TRBV5-1, with TRBD1 as a possible D gene (5 bases). The CDR3 has 15 amino acids. V was pared by 0 bases and J by 7 bases, with 11 bases between. Germline CDR1 and CDR2: SGHRS and YFSETQ. CDR3 sequence reads: CASSLELTENSPLHF. In DNA form, the CDR3 reads TGCGCCAGCAGCTTGGAGTTGACAGAAAATTCACCCCTCCACTTT.

The rearrangement joins TRBV27 to TRBJ1-5, with 7 bases that match TRBD1. From germline, CDR1 is MNHEY and CDR2 SMNVEV (reference sequence). This CDR3 is built from 13 residues. J gave up 7 bases and V 6 bases, and 6 bases lay outside the gene matches. The CDR3 loop is CASRVDREQPQHF. Written as DNA, the CDR3 is TGTGCCAGCAGGGTAGACAGGGAACAGCCCCAGCATTTT.

The chain carries TRBV7-9 and TRBJ1-1; no clear D gene. The CDR3 has 13 amino acids. The germline V gene has CDR1 SEHNR and CDR2 FQNEAQ (reference sequence). V was pared by 0 bases and J by 4 bases, with 6 bases between. CDR3 coding DNA: TGTGCCAGCAGCTTAGCCTTAGTCACTGAAGCTTTCTTT. This sequence encodes CASSLALVTEAFF.

The genes are TRBV30 and TRBJ1-5; TRBD1 aligns across 9 bases. Trimming removed 3 bases from V and 7 bases from J; junction bases left unmatched: 10. The CDR3 is made up of 15 amino acids. The V gene's germline CDR1 is GTSNPN and CDR2 SVGIG (reference sequence). The CDR3 here is CAWSGLGQGPQPQHF. DNA of the CDR3: TGTGCCTGGAGCGGTTTGGGACAGGGACCCCAGCCCCAGCATTTT.

The genes are TRBV2 and TRBJ2-2; the match to TRBD2 covers 11 bases. Germline lookup yields CDR1 SNHLY and CDR2 FYNNEI. With V trimmed by 8 bases and J by 1 base, 3 bases remained unmatched. The CDR3 consists of 15 residues. CDR3 nucleotides: TGTGCCAGCCGCGGGACTAGCGGGAACACCGGGGAGCTGTTTTTT. Its translation is CASRGTSGNTGELFF.

The count of this clone is one. The gene calls are TRBV5-8 and TRBJ1-2; the D is unclear. Looked up from germline, CDR1 is SGHTS and CDR2 is YDEGEE. V was shortened by 5 bases and J by 7 bases, with 9 bases between the two germline ends. The CDR3 runs to 11 residues. The CDR3 here is CASSLSGGYTF. The CDR3 DNA sequence: TGTGCCAGCAGTTTATCGGGTGGCTACACCTTC.

The chain is built from TRBV7-2 and TRBJ2-7; D is possibly TRBD2 (5 bases). Trimming took off 7 bases at V and 0 bases at J, with 10 bases between the two ends. The CDR3 totals 13 residues. Germline-derived CDR1 and CDR2 are SGHTA and FQGNSA. The CDR3 reads CASTPGSSYEQYF. The CDR3 nucleotides read TGTGCCAGCACCCCTGGGAGCTCCTACGAGCAGTACTTC.

This rearrangement joins TRBV14 to TRBJ2-5; TRBD2 matches at 12 bases. The trim removed 1 base at V and 4 bases at J, leaving 1 base unmatched. The CDR3 runs to 15 residues. Per germline, CDR1 SGHDN and CDR2 FVKESK. The CDR3 reads CASSQALAGGETQYF. CDR3 nucleotides: TGTGCCAGCAGCCAAGCACTAGCGGGGGGAGAGACCCAGTACTTC.

The rearrangement uses TRBV5-6 and TRBJ1-1; D not certain. Trimming stripped 4 bases from V and 7 bases from J, with 8 bases between. This CDR3 comprises 11 residues. Per the germline V gene, CDR1 is SGHDT and CDR2 is YYEEEE. CDR3 amino acids: CASSAGFEAFF. The CDR3 DNA sequence: TGTGCCAGCAGCGCGGGGTTTGAAGCTTTCTTT. Full variable domain (remainder filled in from reference TRBV5-6 and TRBJ1-1): DAGVTQSPTHLIKTRGQQVTLRCSPKSGHDTVSWYQQALGQGPQFIFQYYEEEERQRGNFPDRFSGHQFPNYSSELNVNALLLGDSALYLCASSAGFEAFFGQGTRLTVV.

The chain recombines TRBV9 with TRBJ2-1; TRBD2 aligns across 7 bases. With V trimmed by 10 bases and J by 2 bases, 3 bases remained unmatched. The CDR3 extends over 12 amino acids. Germline CDR1 SGDLS, CDR2 YYNGEE. The CDR3 is CAGEGPYNEQFF. The DNA for the CDR3 is TGTGCCGGGGAGGGCCCCTACAATGAGCAGTTCTTC.

The CDR3 reads CASSLEGSYGYTF. The CDR3 nucleotides read TGTGCCAGCAGTTTGGAGGGATCCTATGGCTACACCTTC. The chain has TRBV27 and TRBJ1-2, with D uncertain. V shed 3 bases and J shed 4 bases, with 9 bases lying between them. CDR1 and CDR2 from the germline V gene are MNHEY and SMNVEV (reference sequence). The CDR3 extends over 13 amino acids.

The CDR3 DNA is TGTGCCAGCAGCTTAGCGGGAGGGAACACCGGGGAGCTGTTTTTT. This sequence encodes CASSLAGGNTGELFF. The V gene is TRBV7-2, the J gene TRBJ2-2; TRBD2 might be the D (6 bases). Between the trimmed V and J ends, which lost 0 bases and 1 base, there was a span of 6 bases. The CDR3 loop spans 15 amino acids. Germline loops: CDR1 SGHTA, CDR2 FQGNSA.

This clone occurred a few times. The rearrangement uses TRBV4-1 and TRBJ1-4, with TRBD1 matching over 7 bases. Trimming at V came to 0 bases and at J to 8 bases, leaving 6 bases not matched to a gene. This CDR3 has 15 residues. The germline V gene has CDR1 MGHRA and CDR2 YSYEKL. The CDR3 coding sequence is TGCGCCAGCAGCCAAGATCGACAGGGCTGGGAAAAACTGTTTTTT. Amino acids: CASSQDRQGWEKLFF.

This sequence joins TRBV4-3 and TRBJ1-5; tentatively, D is TRBD1 (6 bases). Trimming shortened V by 0 bases and J by 7 bases, and 7 bases separated the two germline ends. This CDR3 region has 13 residues. Germline assignment: CDR1 LGHNA and CDR2 YSLEER. CDR3 in amino acids: CASSQDGTQPQHF. For the CDR3, the DNA is TGCGCCAGCAGCCAAGATGGGACACAGCCCCAGCATTTT.

The gene calls are TRBV30 and TRBJ2-3, with no clear D. Per the germline V gene, CDR1 is GTSNPN and CDR2 is SVGIG (reference sequence). Deletions cut 3 bases from V and 5 bases from J, with 9 bases between. The CDR3 runs 12 residues. The CDR3 DNA reads TGTGCCTGGAGCCCCTGGAGAGATACGCAGTATTTT. It yields the protein CAWSPWRDTQYF.